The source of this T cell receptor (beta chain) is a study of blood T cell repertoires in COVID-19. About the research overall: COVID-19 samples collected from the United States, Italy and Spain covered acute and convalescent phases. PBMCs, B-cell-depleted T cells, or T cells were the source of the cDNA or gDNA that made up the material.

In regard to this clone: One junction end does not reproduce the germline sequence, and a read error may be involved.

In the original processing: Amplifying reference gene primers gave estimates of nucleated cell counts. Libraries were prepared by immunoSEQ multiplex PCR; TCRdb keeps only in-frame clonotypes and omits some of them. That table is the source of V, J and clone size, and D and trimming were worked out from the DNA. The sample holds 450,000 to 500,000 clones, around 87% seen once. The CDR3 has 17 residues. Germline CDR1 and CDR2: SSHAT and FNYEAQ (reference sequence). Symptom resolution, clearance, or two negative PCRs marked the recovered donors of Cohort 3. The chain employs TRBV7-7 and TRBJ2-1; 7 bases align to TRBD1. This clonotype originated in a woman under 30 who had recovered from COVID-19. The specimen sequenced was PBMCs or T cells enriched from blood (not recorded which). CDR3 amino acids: CASSLGIARLTGDEQFF. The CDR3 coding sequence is TGTGCTAGCAGCTTAGGGATAGCTCGCCTCACAGGGGATGAGCAGTTCTTC.